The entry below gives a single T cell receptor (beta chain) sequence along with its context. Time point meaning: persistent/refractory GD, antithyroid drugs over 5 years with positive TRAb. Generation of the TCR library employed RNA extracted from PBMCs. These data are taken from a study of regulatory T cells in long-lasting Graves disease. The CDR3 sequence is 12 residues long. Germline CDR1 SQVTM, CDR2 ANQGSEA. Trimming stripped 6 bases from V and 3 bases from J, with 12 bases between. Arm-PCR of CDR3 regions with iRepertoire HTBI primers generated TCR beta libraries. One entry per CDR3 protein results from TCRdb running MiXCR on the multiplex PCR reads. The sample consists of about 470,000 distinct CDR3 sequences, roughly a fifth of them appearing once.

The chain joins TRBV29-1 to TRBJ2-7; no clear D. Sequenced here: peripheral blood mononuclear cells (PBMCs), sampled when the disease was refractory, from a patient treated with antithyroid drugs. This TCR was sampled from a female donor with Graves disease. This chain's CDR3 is CSVGRTDYEQYF. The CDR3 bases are TGCAGCGTAGGACGAACTGACTACGAGCAGTACTTC.